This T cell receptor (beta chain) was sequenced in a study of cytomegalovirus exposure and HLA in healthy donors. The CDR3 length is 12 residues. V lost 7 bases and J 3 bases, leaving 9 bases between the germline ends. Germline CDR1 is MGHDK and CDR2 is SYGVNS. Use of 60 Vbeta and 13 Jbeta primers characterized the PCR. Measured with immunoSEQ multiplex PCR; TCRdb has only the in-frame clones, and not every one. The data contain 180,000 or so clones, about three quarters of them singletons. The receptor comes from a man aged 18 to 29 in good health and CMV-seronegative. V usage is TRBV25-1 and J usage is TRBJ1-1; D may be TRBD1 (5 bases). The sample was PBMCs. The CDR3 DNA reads TGTGCCAGCAAACGGGGGGACACTGAAGCTTTCTTT. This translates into CASKRGDTEAFF.